These 8 T cell receptor beta chains were all obtained from the same sample, sequenced in a study of blood T cell repertoires in COVID-19. Profiled with immunoSEQ multiplex PCR; TCRdb holds only in-frame clones, not every one. The repertoire consists of some 180,000 clones, with around 79% occurring once and the leading ten covering roughly 5.6%. The sequencing input was peripheral blood. Every receptor here comes from a woman in her 40s with COVID-19, enrolled during active disease.

CDR3 in DNA: TGTGCCAGTTCAGGACAGGGGAGCTCCTACGAGCAGTACTTC. Its protein is CASSGQGSSYEQYF. V and J are TRBV19 and TRBJ2-7, with TRBD1 matching 9 bases. Germline V gives CDR1 LNHDA, CDR2 SQIVND (reference sequence). Trimming at V came to 8 bases and at J to 0 bases, leaving 5 bases not matched to a gene. The CDR3 runs 14 residues.

This chain connects TRBV15 to TRBJ2-1, with D possibly TRBD1 on 5 matching bases. The V end lost 0 bases, the J end lost 6 bases, and 9 bases lay between the germline ends. The germline V gene encodes CDR1 LNHNV and CDR2 YYDKDF (reference sequence). The CDR3 contains 14 residues. The DNA of the CDR3 is TGTGCCACCAGCAGAGATAGGGGAAGCAATGAGCAGTTCTTC. Amino acids: CATSRDRGSNEQFF.

The rearrangement links TRBV4-2 to TRBJ2-2; D not resolved. V was trimmed by 4 bases and J by 2 bases, leaving 14 bases between them. Germline assignment: CDR1 LGHNA and CDR2 YNFKEQ. CDR3 length equals 16 residues. CDR3 DNA: TGTGCCAGCAGCCCTAGATCAGTTCCTAACACCGGGGAGCTGTTTTTT. This sequence encodes CASSPRSVPNTGELFF.

This rearrangement joins TRBV12-1 to TRBJ2-7; the table's TRBD1 call for D was not verified on the DNA. TRBV12-1 is noted as a pseudogene. This CDR3 has 15 residues. CDR3 residues: CASSFVQADLIGQYF. The CDR3 nucleotides are TGTGCCAGCAGCTTTGTGCAGGCAGATCTGATTGGGCAGTACTTC.

The V and J genes are TRBV7-6 and TRBJ2-7; 8 bases align to TRBD2. The germline gives CDR1 SGHVS, CDR2 FNYEAQ. The CDR3 totals 13 residues. V lost 8 bases and J lost 6; bases outside the gene matches: 9. CDR3 in amino acids: CASQGLGASEQYF. The CDR3 DNA is TGTGCCAGCCAGGGACTAGGAGCATCCGAGCAGTACTTC.

This chain links TRBV7-9 with TRBJ2-1; tentatively, D is TRBD2 (5 bases). Germline values: CDR1 SEHNR, CDR2 FQNEAQ (reference sequence). V dropped 1 base and J dropped 10 bases, with 14 bases sitting between them. The CDR3 is 14 amino acids. CDR3 sequence reads: CASSLVGATGEQFF. The CDR3, as DNA: TGTGCCAGCAGCTTAGTGGGCGCAACGGGGGAGCAGTTCTTC.

This clone was seen a few times. The chain joins TRBV7-2 to TRBJ2-7; 7 bases match TRBD2. CDR1 is SGHTA, CDR2 FQGNSA, per germline. This CDR3 comprises 14 residues. Trimming removed 3 bases from V and 4 bases from J; junction bases left unmatched: 6. This CDR3 reads CASSLGGIFYEQYF. The CDR3 DNA reads TGTGCCAGCAGCTTGGGAGGGATCTTTTACGAGCAGTACTTC.

The V gene is TRBV19, the J gene TRBJ2-5, with 11 bases lining up with TRBD2. V trimming: 1 base; J trimming: 5 bases; junction bases outside the gene matches: 6. The CDR3 spans 16 residues. Germline CDR1 is LNHDA and CDR2 is SQIVND (reference sequence). CDR3 protein: CASSIVAGGLYETQYF. The DNA of the CDR3 is TGTGCCAGTAGTATAGTAGCGGGAGGGCTCTATGAGACCCAGTACTTC. Full variable domain (remainder filled in from reference TRBV19 and TRBJ2-5): DGGITQSPKYLFRKEGQNVTLSCEQNLNHDAMYWYRQDPGQGLRLIYYSQIVNDFQKGDIAEGYSVSREKKESFPLTVTSAQKNPTAFYLCASSIVAGGLYETQYFGPGTRLLVL.